This T cell receptor beta chain stems from a study of Graves' ophthalmopathy and Graves' hyperthyroidism. Other autoimmune diseases, uncontrolled infections, pregnancy or lactation ruled patients out of participation. CDR1 LNHDA and CDR2 SQIVND come from the germline V gene (reference sequence). This CDR3 spans 13 amino acids. The study amplified TCR beta CDR3 regions using RNA transcripts. Scientists carried out first-round RT-PCR using HTBI primers and then a second-round multiplex PCR. Via MiXCR, TCRdb re-called the multiplex PCR reads, giving one row per CDR3 protein. The sample lists 450,000 or so distinct CDR3 sequences; 13% to 15% were seen once. This clonotype has only a few counts. A read error may produce the germline difference seen at one junction end.

The sample taken for sequencing was blood. This TCR came from a woman aged 25 to 39 with Graves' ophthalmopathy. The rearrangement links TRBV19 to TRBJ1-2; D remains ambiguous. The CDR3 DNA reads TGTTCCAGTAGTATGCGATCGGCCTATGGCTACACCTTC. As protein: CSSSMRSAYGYTF.